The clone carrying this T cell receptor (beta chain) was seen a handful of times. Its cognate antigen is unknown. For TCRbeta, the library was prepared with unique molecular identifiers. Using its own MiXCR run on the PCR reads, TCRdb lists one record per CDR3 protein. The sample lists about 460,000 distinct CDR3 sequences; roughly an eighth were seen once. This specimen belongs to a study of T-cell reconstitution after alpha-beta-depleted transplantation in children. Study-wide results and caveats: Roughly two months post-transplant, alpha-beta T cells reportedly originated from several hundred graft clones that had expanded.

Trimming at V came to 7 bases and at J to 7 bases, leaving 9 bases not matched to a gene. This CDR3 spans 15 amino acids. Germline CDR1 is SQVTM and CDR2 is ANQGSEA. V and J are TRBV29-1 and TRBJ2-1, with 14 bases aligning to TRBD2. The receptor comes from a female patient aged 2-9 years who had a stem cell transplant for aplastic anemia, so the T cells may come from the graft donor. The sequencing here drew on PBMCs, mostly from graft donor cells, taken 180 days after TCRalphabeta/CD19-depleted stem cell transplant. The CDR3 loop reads CSGRGTSGSSNEQFF. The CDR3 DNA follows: TGCAGCGGACGCGGGACTAGCGGGAGTTCAAATGAGCAGTTCTTC.